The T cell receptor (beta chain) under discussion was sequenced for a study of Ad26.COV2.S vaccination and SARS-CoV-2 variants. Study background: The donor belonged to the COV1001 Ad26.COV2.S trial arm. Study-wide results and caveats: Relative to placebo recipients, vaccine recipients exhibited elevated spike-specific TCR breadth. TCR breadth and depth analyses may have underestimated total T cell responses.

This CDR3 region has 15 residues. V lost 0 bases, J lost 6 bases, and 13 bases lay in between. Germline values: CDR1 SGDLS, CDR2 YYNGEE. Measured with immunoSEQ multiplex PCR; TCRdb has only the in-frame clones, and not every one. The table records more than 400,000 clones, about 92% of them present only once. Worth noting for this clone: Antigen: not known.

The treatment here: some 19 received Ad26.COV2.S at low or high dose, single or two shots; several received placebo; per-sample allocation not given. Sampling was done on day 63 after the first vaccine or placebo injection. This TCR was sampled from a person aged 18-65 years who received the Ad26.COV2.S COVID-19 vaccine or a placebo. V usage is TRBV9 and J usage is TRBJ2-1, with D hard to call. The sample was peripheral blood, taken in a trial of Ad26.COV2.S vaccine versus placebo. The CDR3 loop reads CASSVGRALGNEQFF. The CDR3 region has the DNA TGTGCCAGCAGCGTAGGTCGGGCTCTAGGCAATGAGCAGTTCTTC.